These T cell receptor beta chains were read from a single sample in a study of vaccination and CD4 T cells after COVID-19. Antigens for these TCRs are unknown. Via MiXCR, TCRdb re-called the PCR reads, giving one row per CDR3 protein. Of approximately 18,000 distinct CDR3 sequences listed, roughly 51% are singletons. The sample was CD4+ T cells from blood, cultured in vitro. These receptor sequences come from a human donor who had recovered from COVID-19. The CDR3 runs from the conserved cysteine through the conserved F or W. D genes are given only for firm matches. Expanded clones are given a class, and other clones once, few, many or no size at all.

DNA: TGTGCCAGCAGCTTCAATAGGTACGAGCAGTACTTC
CDR3: CASSFNRYEQYF
V: TRBV7-8
D: -
size: few
J: TRBJ2-7

DNA: TGTGCCAGCAGCTACGTTTTTGCTGAGGTCGAGACCCAGTACTTC
CDR3: CASSYVFAEVETQYF
V: TRBV11-3
D: -
size: -
J: TRBJ2-5

DNA: TGTGCCAGCAGTGAAGCCACTTACAATCAGCCCCAGCATTTT
CDR3: CASSEATYNQPQHF
V: TRBV2
D: -
size: -
J: TRBJ1-5

DNA: TGCAGTGCATGGGACAGGGGGGAGACCCAGTACTTC
CDR3: CSAWDRGETQYF
V: TRBV20-1
D: TRBD1
size: few
J: TRBJ2-5

DNA: TGCAGTGCCCCCGTTCAAGTTAGTGACGAGCAGTTCTTC
CDR3: CSAPVQVSDEQFF
V: TRBV20-1
D: -
size: -
J: TRBJ2-1

DNA: TGTGCCAGCAGAAAAATCGGCAGGGAATCTGAAGCTTTCTTT
CDR3: CASRKIGRESEAFF
V: TRBV7-9
D: -
size: -
J: TRBJ1-1

DNA: TGCAGTGCTACAGGGGGAGGTCGGGGCTACACCTTC
CDR3: CSATGGGRGYTF
V: TRBV20-1
D: TRBD1
size: -
J: TRBJ1-2

DNA: TGTGCCAGCAGCTTCCGTATAAGGGGAGAGACCCAGTACTTC
CDR3: CASSFRIRGETQYF
V: TRBV11-2
D: -
size: -
J: TRBJ2-5

DNA: TGTGCCAGCAGCTTAGGGGCTAGCGGGACGCAAGAGACCCAGTACTTC
CDR3: CASSLGASGTQETQYF
V: TRBV7-8
D: TRBD2
size: -
J: TRBJ2-5

DNA: TGTGCCAGCGGGGCCCGAGGCGCCGGGGAGCTGTTTTTT
CDR3: CASGARGAGELFF
V: TRBV7-6
D: -
size: few
J: TRBJ2-2

DNA: TGTGCCAGCAGCCCTAGGGACACCCGACGGGTGACGCAGTATTTT
CDR3: CASSPRDTRRVTQYF
V: TRBV6-1
D: -
size: medium-sized
J: TRBJ2-3

DNA: TGCAGTGCTAGACTGAGGAGGTCCTACAATGAGCAGTTCTTC
CDR3: CSARLRRSYNEQFF
V: TRBV20-1
D: -
size: -
J: TRBJ2-1

DNA: TGTGCCAGCAGGGTAAGCGGGAGCGGGAACAATGAGCAGTTCTTC
CDR3: CASRVSGSGNNEQFF
V: TRBV6-1
D: TRBD2
size: -
J: TRBJ2-1

DNA: TGTGCCAGCAGTTACGACCAGGGCTATGGCTACACCTTC
CDR3: CASSYDQGYGYTF
V: TRBV6-5
D: -
size: -
J: TRBJ1-2

DNA: TGCAGTGCCTGGGGGGGGACAAGGAATGAGCAGTTCTTC
CDR3: CSAWGGTRNEQFF
V: TRBV20-1
D: -
size: -
J: TRBJ2-1

DNA: TGTGCCACCAGTGATTTTGTGTTGAGGGGTAAAGGCACTGAAGCTTTCTTT
CDR3: CATSDFVLRGKGTEAFF
V: TRBV24-1
D: -
size: -
J: TRBJ1-1

DNA: TGCAGTGCTCGGGGGACAATATCTAGCACAGATACGCAGTATTTT
CDR3: CSARGTISSTDTQYF
V: TRBV20-1
D: -
size: -
J: TRBJ2-3

DNA: TGTGCCAGCAGAGCTCCGGTCGAAAACATTCAGTACTTC
CDR3: CASRAPVENIQYF
V: TRBV25-1
D: -
size: -
J: TRBJ2-4

DNA: TGTGCCAGCACCTCCACAGGGGCAGATACGCAGTATTTT
CDR3: CASTSTGADTQYF
V: TRBV12-3/TRBV12-4
D: TRBD1
size: -
J: TRBJ2-3

DNA: TGCAGTGCTAGCCCGGGTTTTAACTATGGCTACACCTTC
CDR3: CSASPGFNYGYTF
V: TRBV20-1
D: -
size: -
J: TRBJ1-2

DNA: TGTGCCAGCAACCTACCGACAGGGGTTCTTAACTATGGCTACACCTTC
CDR3: CASNLPTGVLNYGYTF
V: TRBV2
D: TRBD1
size: -
J: TRBJ1-2

DNA: TGTGCCAGCAGCTTTACACAGGGGGAAGAACTGTTTTTT
CDR3: CASSFTQGEELFF
V: TRBV7-9
D: TRBD1
size: few
J: TRBJ1-4

DNA: TGTGCCAGCTCACCCGGGGCAGGTATATACACTGAAGCTTTCTTT
CDR3: CASSPGAGIYTEAFF
V: TRBV18
D: -
size: -
J: TRBJ1-1

DNA: TGTGCCATCAGTGACCCGGCTATTAGGGAGACCCAGTACTTC
CDR3: CAISDPAIRETQYF
V: TRBV10-3
D: -
size: few
J: TRBJ2-5

DNA: TGCAGTGCTAGAGACCCCAGGGGCACAAACATTCAGTACTTC
CDR3: CSARDPRGTNIQYF
V: TRBV20-1
D: -
size: few
J: TRBJ2-4

DNA: TGCAGTGCTAGAGATGACAGGGGAGAGACCCAGTACTTC
CDR3: CSARDDRGETQYF
V: TRBV20-1
D: TRBD1
size: few
J: TRBJ2-5

DNA: TGTGCCAGCAGTTACTCTCAGGGGGCCGATCAGCCCCAGCATTTT
CDR3: CASSYSQGADQPQHF
V: TRBV6-5
D: TRBD1
size: few
J: TRBJ1-5

DNA: TGCAGTGCTAGACCCAGGGCCCGAGGAAACACCATATATTTT
CDR3: CSARPRARGNTIYF
V: TRBV20-1
D: -
size: -
J: TRBJ1-3

DNA: TGCGCCAGCAGCCCGGAGCTGGGTGGAGGCGGCTACACCTTC
CDR3: CASSPELGGGGYTF
V: TRBV5-1
D: -
size: -
J: TRBJ1-2

DNA: TGTGCCAGCAGCCGACAGAGACCTCCCTACGAGCAGTACTTC
CDR3: CASSRQRPPYEQYF
V: TRBV2
D: -
size: -
J: TRBJ2-7

DNA: TGTGCCAGCAGCTTAGTAGGGACAGGGGGCGCTAGCTATGGCTACACCTTC
CDR3: CASSLVGTGGASYGYTF
V: TRBV7-8
D: TRBD1
size: few
J: TRBJ1-2

DNA: TGTGCCAGCAGTGGGCGTGACAGGGACAAAGCTTTCTTT
CDR3: CASSGRDRDKAFF
V: TRBV25-1
D: TRBD1
size: -
J: TRBJ1-1

DNA: TGCGCCAGCAGCTTAGCCGGCATGTACCAAGAGACCCAGTACTTC
CDR3: CASSLAGMYQETQYF
V: TRBV5-1
D: -
size: -
J: TRBJ2-5

DNA: TGTGCCAGCAGCTTAGCCGGGACTAGCTCGGGCGAGCAGTACTTC
CDR3: CASSLAGTSSGEQYF
V: TRBV7-6
D: TRBD2
size: -
J: TRBJ2-7

DNA: TGTGCCAGCAGTCGGGACTCCCGGTCCTACAATGAGCAGTTCTTC
CDR3: CASSRDSRSYNEQFF
V: TRBV6-1
D: -
size: -
J: TRBJ2-1

DNA: TGCAGTGCTAGTGGCCGACCAGTCGGGTCAGATACGCAGTATTTT
CDR3: CSASGRPVGSDTQYF
V: TRBV20-1
D: -
size: few
J: TRBJ2-3

DNA: TGTGCCAGCAGTTCACTAGCTCAAGAGACCCAGTACTTC
CDR3: CASSSLAQETQYF
V: TRBV2
D: -
size: -
J: TRBJ2-5

DNA: TGCGCCAGCAGCCAACTAACAGGGAGGGACGAGCAGTACTTC
CDR3: CASSQLTGRDEQYF
V: TRBV4-1
D: -
size: -
J: TRBJ2-7

DNA: TGCAGTGCTAGTCTGACAGCAGGCGAGGAGACCCAGTACTTC
CDR3: CSASLTAGEETQYF
V: TRBV20-1
D: -
size: -
J: TRBJ2-5

DNA: TGTGCCAGCAGCTTAGTTGAGGGGGCCGGAGCTTTCTTT
CDR3: CASSLVEGAGAFF
V: TRBV11-1
D: TRBD1
size: once
J: TRBJ1-1

DNA: TGCAGTGCTAGAGACCAGGGTAGCGCAGATACGCAGTATTTT
CDR3: CSARDQGSADTQYF
V: TRBV20-1
D: -
size: -
J: TRBJ2-3

DNA: TGTGCCAGCAGCTTCACAGGGCAAGAGACCCAGTACTTC
CDR3: CASSFTGQETQYF
V: TRBV7-2
D: -
size: -
J: TRBJ2-5

DNA: TGTGCCAGTAGCCCAGGGGGGGATGGAAACACCATATATTTT
CDR3: CASSPGGDGNTIYF
V: TRBV19
D: TRBD1
size: -
J: TRBJ1-3

DNA: TGTGCCAGCAGCTTGGGACTACACACCGGGGAGCTGTTTTTT
CDR3: CASSLGLHTGELFF
V: TRBV11-3
D: TRBD2
size: -
J: TRBJ2-2